This TCR beta chain was sequenced in a study of T-cell memory formation after mild COVID-19. Study information: Largely donor-specific TCR clusters were found.

This CDR3 region has 14 residues. CDR1 is SGHRS, CDR2 YFSETQ, per germline. Trimming at V came to 0 bases and at J to 6 bases, leaving 3 bases not matched to a gene. The table lists this clonotype with a few counts. Its antigen is undetermined. Study-level findings and limits: The SARS-CoV-2 specificity of second-wave clones reaching peak at day 37 remained unverified. Within pre-infection memory, some responding clones were found, suggesting cross-reactive memory joined. Shrinking CD4+ clones resided mostly in CM and EM, and CD8+ ones in EMRA.

TCRdb called the 5' RACE reads again in MiXCR, with one record for every CDR3 protein. The table shows around 200,000 distinct CDR3 sequences, with around 21% occurring only once. This TCR was sampled from an adult woman who had mild COVID-19 (a few samples of this study predate the infection). Cell type and time point are not known. The rearrangement links TRBV5-1 to TRBJ2-7; 10 bases are a match to TRBD2. The sequenced sample was PBMCs or a T cell subset sorted from them (not recorded which). Here the CDR3 DNA reads TGCGCCAGCAGCTTGGGAACTAGCGGGACCGAGCAGTACTTC. The encoded protein is CASSLGTSGTEQYF.